The T cell receptor (beta chain) under discussion was sequenced for a study of cytomegalovirus exposure and HLA in healthy donors. This clone has a handful of counts. Its antigen is unknown. General observations from the study: Several of the most significant clusters appeared, in a later analysis, to be linked to common viral pathogens.

Researchers ran the PCR with 60 Vbeta and 13 Jbeta primers. Libraries were prepared by immunoSEQ multiplex PCR; TCRdb keeps only in-frame clonotypes and omits some of them. The data contain about 120,000 clones, 77% of them singletons. The junction had 16 bases not matched to a gene; V was cut back by 4 bases and J by 5 bases. The CDR3 extends over 16 amino acids. Germline V gene data show CDR1 as GTSNPN and CDR2 as SVGIG (reference sequence). This sequence was found in a man aged 18 to 35 in good health and CMV-seropositive. The chain joins TRBV30 to TRBJ1-1; 7 bases match TRBD1. Source material: PBMCs. CDR3 protein: CAWKRNPLQGITEAFF. As DNA, the CDR3 is TGTGCCTGGAAGAGAAATCCGTTACAGGGGATTACTGAAGCTTTCTTT.